These 30 T cell receptor beta chains came from one sample sequenced in a study of shared clonotypes between healthy human individuals. Libraries were prepared by immunoSEQ multiplex PCR; TCRdb keeps only in-frame clonotypes and omits some of them. The sample consists of fewer than 3 million clones, 85% to 95% of them appearing once. The sequenced material came from naive CD4+ T cells from PBMCs. Subset in this sample: CD45RA+ positively selected. Receptors were obtained from a man aged 18 to 35 in good health. Some clones in this sample may be carry-over from other donors' samples.

This clone appeared once. The chain has TRBV7-6 and TRBJ1-3; D is unresolved. Per the germline V gene, CDR1 is SGHVS and CDR2 is FNYEAQ. Trimming cost V 0 bases and J 4 bases, with 7 bases left between them. The length of the CDR3 is 14 residues. The CDR3 is CASSLAGPGNTIYF. The CDR3 DNA follows: TGTGCCAGCAGCTTAGCAGGGCCAGGAAACACCATATATTTT.

The DNA of the CDR3 is TGTGCCAGCAGTGAGTATCAGAACACTGAAGCTTTCTTT. Its translation: CASSEYQNTEAFF. V usage is TRBV6-4 and J usage is TRBJ1-1; no firm D call. The V end was cut by 3 bases, the J end by 1 base, with 6 bases between. The CDR3 consists of 13 residues. CDR1 MRHNA and CDR2 SNTAGT come from the germline V gene.

The chain joins TRBV5-6 to TRBJ1-2; no clear D. With 4 bases removed from V and 7 bases from J, the gap between germline ends came to 11 bases. In germline, CDR1 is SGHDT, CDR2 YYEEEE. The CDR3 sequence is 12 residues long. The CDR3 bases are TGTGCCAGCAGCGAAAGCTTCGGTGGCTACACCTTC. It is translated as CASSESFGGYTF.

This sequence joins TRBV7-6 and TRBJ2-3; 8 bases are shared with TRBD2. The junction had 12 bases not matched to a gene; V was cut back by 5 bases and J by 5 bases. The CDR3 totals 16 residues. Germline V gene data show CDR1 as SGHVS and CDR2 as FNYEAQ. The CDR3: CASSPSLSGGRDTQYF. CDR3 bases: TGTGCCAGCAGCCCTTCCCTATCGGGAGGGCGAGATACGCAGTATTTT.

The V and J genes are TRBV18 and TRBJ1-5; D gene ambiguous. This CDR3 region has 16 residues. V was pared by 3 bases and J by 0 bases, with 12 bases between. CDR1 and CDR2 from the germline V gene are KGHSH and LQKENI. CDR3 sequence reads: CASSPGPPGSNQPQHF. In nucleotides, the CDR3 is TGTGCCAGCTCACCCGGGCCCCCGGGTAGCAATCAGCCCCAGCATTTT. The full variable domain, with the rest looked up from reference TRBV18 and TRBJ1-5, is NAGVMQNPRHLVRRRGQEARLRCSPMKGHSHVYWYRQLPEEGLKFMVYLQKENIIDESGMPKERFSAEFPKEGPSILRIQQVVRGDSAAYFCASSPGPPGSNQPQHFGDGTRLSIL.

The chain links TRBV9 to TRBJ2-2; D is perhaps TRBD1 (6 bases). The germline V and J ends were trimmed by 2 bases and 5 bases, with 13 bases remaining between them. CDR1 SGDLS and CDR2 YYNGEE come from the germline V gene. The CDR3 loop spans 15 amino acids. The CDR3 nucleotides read TGTGCCAGCAGCGTCCGGGACAAAGGAACCGGGGAGCTGTTTTTT. Translated, it gives CASSVRDKGTGELFF.

This sequence joins TRBV4-3 and TRBJ1-6; 7 nucleotides align to TRBD1. From germline, CDR1 is LGHNA and CDR2 YSLEER. V was pared by 3 bases and J by 4 bases, with 3 bases of the junction left unmatched. CDR3 length: 15 amino acids. The CDR3 is CASSQRQGYNSPLHF. DNA for the CDR3: TGCGCCAGCAGCCAGAGACAGGGATATAATTCACCCCTCCACTTT.

The rearrangement links TRBV18 to TRBJ2-7; 10 bases match TRBD1. Germline CDR1 is KGHSH and CDR2 is LQKENI. The trim removed 3 bases at V and 5 bases at J, leaving 4 bases unmatched. The CDR3 extends over 14 amino acids. In DNA, the CDR3 is TGTGCCAGCTCACCCGACAGGGGGCTCAACGAGCAGTACTTC. It specifies CASSPDRGLNEQYF.

The rearrangement joins TRBV7-2 to TRBJ1-5; unclear D gene. Germline CDR1 SGHTA, CDR2 FQGNSA. V was cut by 1 base and J by 4 bases, with 5 bases left in between. The CDR3 sequence is 13 residues long. CDR3 in amino acids: CASSLVQNQPQHF. CDR3 DNA: TGTGCCAGCAGCTTAGTCCAGAATCAGCCCCAGCATTTT.

The chain links TRBV28 to TRBJ2-7; TRBD2 might be the D (7 bases). Germline-derived CDR1 and CDR2 are MDHEN and SYDVKM. V lost 2 bases to trimming and J lost 0 bases, with 26 bases between them. This CDR3 has 20 amino acids. CDR3 protein: CASSLSRRKGGSAHSYEQYF. The CDR3 bases are TGTGCCAGCAGTTTAAGCAGGAGGAAGGGGGGGTCGGCTCACTCCTACGAGCAGTACTTC.

The rearrangement joins TRBV29-1 to TRBJ2-7; TRBD2 matches at 9 bases. CDR1 and CDR2 (germline): SQVTM, ANQGSEA. V shed 4 bases and J 7 bases; nucleotides not matched to a gene: 14. This CDR3 has 15 residues. The CDR3 nucleotides are TGCAGCGTTGTTTGGCTAGCGGGGTCCTGGAGGGAGCAGTACTTC. Protein sequence: CSVVWLAGSWREQYF.

The V call is TRBV6-5, the J call TRBJ1-2; D might be TRBD1 (5 bases). This CDR3 is built from 15 residues. Germline V gene data show CDR1 as MNHEY and CDR2 as SVGAGI. The V end was cut by 6 bases, the J end by 1 base, with 15 bases between. CDR3 DNA: TGTGCCAGCAGACCCGCCGGGACGGTTAACTATGGCTACACCTTC. Its translation is CASRPAGTVNYGYTF.

J is TRBJ2-5 and V is TRBV28; TRBD2 might be the D (6 bases). The CDR3 covers 16 residues. Trimming took off 4 bases at V and 5 bases at J, with 20 bases between the two ends. Germline values: CDR1 MDHEN, CDR2 SYDVKM. CDR3 nucleotide sequence: TGTGCCAGCAGTTCCGACCCGGGAGCTTTTGGGGAGACCCAGTACTTC. Translated: CASSSDPGAFGETQYF. The whole variable domain, filled in from reference TRBV28 and TRBJ2-5, reads DVKVTQSSRYLVKRTGEKVFLECVQDMDHENMFWYRQDPGLGLRLIYFSYDVKMKEKGDIPEGYSVSREKKERFSLILESASTNQTSMYLCASSSDPGAFGETQYFGPGTRLLVL.

The rearrangement links TRBV4-1 to TRBJ2-2; possibly TRBD1 for D (6 bases). The CDR3 sequence is 15 residues long. Germline assignment: CDR1 MGHRA and CDR2 YSYEKL. Trimming left V 1 base short and J 2 bases short, with 8 bases between. Here the CDR3 reads CASSQGGGNTGELFF. The CDR3 DNA reads as TGCGCCAGCAGCCAAGGAGGGGGAAACACCGGGGAGCTGTTTTTT.

V is TRBV5-1 and J is TRBJ2-3; 7 bases are shared with TRBD2. V dropped 4 bases and J dropped 6; count of bases not matched to a gene: 8. CDR1 is SGHRS, CDR2 YFSETQ, per germline. CDR3 length: 14 residues. The CDR3 DNA sequence: TGCGCCAGCAGCGCGACTGGGAGGGAGGATACGCAGTATTTT. Protein sequence: CASSATGREDTQYF.

Of note for this clone: In the same sample, other DNA sequences code for this CDR3. The chain uses TRBV4-1 and TRBJ2-5; a possible D gene is TRBD2 (5 bases). The germline V and J ends were trimmed by 1 base and 2 bases, with 8 bases remaining between them. CDR3 length equals 14 residues. CDR1 and CDR2 (germline): MGHRA, YSYEKL. The CDR3 DNA sequence: TGCGCCAGCAGCCAAGCGAGGGAACAAGAGACCCAGTACTTC. Translation gives CASSQAREQETQYF.

The J gene is TRBJ1-1, the V gene TRBV7-9; 11 bases line up with TRBD1. The CDR3 contains 17 residues. Trimming cost V 3 bases and J 0 bases; bases outside gene matches: 6. The V gene's germline CDR1 is SEHNR and CDR2 FQNEAQ (reference sequence). This chain's CDR3 is CASSFGQGARVNTEAFF. CDR3 bases: TGTGCCAGCAGCTTTGGACAGGGGGCAAGGGTGAACACTGAAGCTTTCTTT.

The CDR3 coding sequence is TGTGCCAGCTCACCCGGGGTAGCGGAGAATGAGCAGTTCTTC. Translation: CASSPGVAENEQFF. The rearrangement uses TRBV18 and TRBJ2-1; D possibly corresponds to TRBD2 (6 bases). The CDR3 loop spans 14 amino acids. Germline V CDR1 and CDR2: KGHSH, LQKENI. V was shortened by 3 bases and J by 7 bases, with 13 bases between the two germline ends. The full variable domain, in which reference TRBV18 and TRBJ2-1 provide the parts outside the CDR3, is NAGVMQNPRHLVRRRGQEARLRCSPMKGHSHVYWYRQLPEEGLKFMVYLQKENIIDESGMPKERFSAEFPKEGPSILRIQQVVRGDSAAYFCASSPGVAENEQFFGPGTRLTVL.

The chain's CDR3 is CAWTALDFLAKNIQYF. CDR3 DNA: TGTGCCTGGACCGCTTTGGACTTCTTAGCCAAAAACATTCAGTACTTC. V usage is TRBV30 and J usage is TRBJ2-4; D may be TRBD2 (5 bases). The V end was cut by 4 bases, the J end by 0 bases, with 16 bases between. Germline V lookup: CDR1 GTSNPN, CDR2 SVGIG (reference sequence). The CDR3 sequence is 16 residues long.

This clone was observed a single time. This chain connects TRBV28 to TRBJ1-2; D not certain. Germline-derived CDR1 and CDR2 are MDHEN and SYDVKM. Trimming took off 7 bases at V and 8 bases at J, with 17 bases between the two ends. The CDR3 runs to 13 residues. This chain's CDR3 is CASTLGSPRGYTF. The CDR3 region has the DNA TGTGCCAGCACCCTCGGGTCCCCTCGGGGCTACACCTTC.

The V gene is TRBV27, the J gene TRBJ1-1; D gene unclear. V lost 1 base and J lost 1, with 22 bases in between. This CDR3 is built from 19 residues. Germline CDR1 is MNHEY and CDR2 is SMNVEV (reference sequence). As DNA, the CDR3 is TGTGCCAGCAGTTTATTCGGCTCTCCGGGTGGTGCGGAGAACACTGAAGCTTTCTTT. Translating it yields CASSLFGSPGGAENTEAFF.

As regards this clone: Other nucleotide sequences from this sample produce the same CDR3. The rearrangement uses TRBV5-1 and TRBJ2-7; D gene unclear. Trimming took off 2 bases at V and 2 bases at J, with 8 bases between the two ends. Germline values: CDR1 SGHRS, CDR2 YFSETQ. The CDR3 covers 13 residues. The CDR3 loop reads CASSLGAPYEQYF. DNA for the CDR3: TGCGCCAGCAGCTTAGGCGCTCCCTACGAGCAGTACTTC.

The J gene is TRBJ2-7, the V gene TRBV7-9; 7 nucleotides align to TRBD2. This CDR3 region has 16 residues. In germline, CDR1 is SEHNR, CDR2 FQNEAQ (reference sequence). With V trimmed by 4 bases and J by 3 bases, 12 bases remained unmatched. Here the CDR3 reads CASSSSDGGRGYEQYF. In DNA form, the CDR3 reads TGTGCCAGCAGCTCCTCCGACGGCGGGAGAGGCTACGAGCAGTACTTC.

This clone was picked up one time. V gene TRBV12-5 combines with J gene TRBJ1-1, with TRBD1 as a possible D gene (6 bases). From germline, CDR1 is LGHNT and CDR2 FRNRAP. Between the trimmed V and J ends, which lost 5 bases and 11 bases, there was a span of 15 bases. This CDR3 has 12 residues. The CDR3 region has the DNA TGTGCTAGTGGTAGGGACACCGCAGGGGCTTTCTTT. This sequence encodes CASGRDTAGAFF.

The V and J genes are TRBV4-2 and TRBJ1-2, with D unclear. The CDR3 has 14 residues. Germline-derived CDR1 and CDR2 are LGHNA and YNFKEQ. Trimming left V 1 base short and J 6 bases short, with 12 bases between. CDR3 amino acids: CASSQAGSLNGYTF. CDR3 sequence (DNA): TGTGCCAGCAGCCAAGCGGGCAGCCTAAATGGCTACACCTTC.

V is TRBV4-2 and J is TRBJ2-7, with a tentative D call TRBD1 (6 bases). The CDR3 is 14 amino acids. Per the germline V gene, CDR1 is LGHNA and CDR2 is YNFKEQ. V shed 3 bases and J shed 7 bases, with 16 bases lying between them. CDR3 sequence: CASSQGAARSEQYF. The CDR3 DNA reads as TGTGCCAGCAGCCAGGGGGCGGCTCGGAGTGAGCAGTACTTC.

The V gene is TRBV5-1, the J gene TRBJ2-2; the D gene is possibly TRBD2 (5 bases). Trimming took off 0 bases at V and 4 bases at J, with 13 bases between the two ends. This CDR3 region has 16 residues. Germline CDR1 and CDR2: SGHRS and YFSETQ. The chain's CDR3 is CASSLVIPRGTGELFF. CDR3 nucleotides: TGCGCCAGCAGCTTGGTAATCCCTCGGGGCACCGGGGAGCTGTTTTTT.

This clone was detected once. The rearrangement links TRBV7-3 to TRBJ2-3, with D unclear. The length of the CDR3 is 15 residues. Germline CDR1 reads SGHTA; CDR2 reads FQGTGA. V was pared by 3 bases and J by 0 bases, with 10 bases between. Here the CDR3 reads CASSLITASTDTQYF. CDR3 nucleotides: TGTGCCAGCAGCTTGATTACAGCTAGCACAGATACGCAGTATTTT.

This chain uses TRBV7-8 with TRBJ2-1, with 8 nucleotides matching TRBD2. The CDR3 covers 18 residues. After removal of 4 bases from V and 3 bases from J, the junction contained 14 bases not matched to a gene. CDR1 SGHVS and CDR2 FQNEAQ come from the germline V gene. The CDR3 region is CASSSSRPWLAGYNEQFF. CDR3 in DNA: TGTGCCAGCAGCTCCTCCCGCCCATGGCTAGCGGGCTACAATGAGCAGTTCTTC.

Concerning this clone: The identical CDR3 is also encoded by other nucleotide sequences in the sample. V is TRBV9 and J is TRBJ2-3; no clear D gene. CDR3 size: 12 residues. The V gene's germline CDR1 is SGDLS and CDR2 YYNGEE. V lost 3 bases and J 2 bases, leaving 4 bases between the germline ends. This chain's CDR3 is CASSAHTDTQYF. The CDR3 bases are TGTGCCAGCAGCGCTCACACAGATACGCAGTATTTT.